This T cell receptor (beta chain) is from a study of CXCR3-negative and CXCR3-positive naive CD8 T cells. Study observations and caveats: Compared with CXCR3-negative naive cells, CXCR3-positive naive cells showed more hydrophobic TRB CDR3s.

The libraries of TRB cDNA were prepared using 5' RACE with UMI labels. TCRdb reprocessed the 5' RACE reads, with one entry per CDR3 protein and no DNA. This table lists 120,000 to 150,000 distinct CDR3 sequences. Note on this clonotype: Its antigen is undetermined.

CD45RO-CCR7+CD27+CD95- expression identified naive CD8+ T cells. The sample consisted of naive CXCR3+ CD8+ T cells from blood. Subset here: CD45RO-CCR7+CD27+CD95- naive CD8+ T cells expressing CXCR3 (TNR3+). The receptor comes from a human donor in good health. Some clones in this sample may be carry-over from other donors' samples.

This CDR3 reads CASNGQGRTYEQYF. V is TRBV7-9 and J is TRBJ2-7; TCRdb names TRBD1, which stays unverified in the absence of DNA. Germline CDR1 reads SEHNR; CDR2 reads FQNEAQ (reference sequence). There are 14 residues in the CDR3. Looking up the rest from reference TRBV7-9 and TRBJ2-7 gives the full variable domain: DTGVSQNPRHKITKRGQNVTFRCDPISEHNRLYWYRQTLGQGPEFLTYFQNEAQLEKSRLLSDRFSAERPKGSFSTLEIQRTEQGDSAMYLCASNGQGRTYEQYFGPGTRLTVT.